These 11 T cell receptor beta chains came from one sample sequenced in a study of blood T cell repertoires in COVID-19 (dated by TCRdb to about 2020). The library was made by the immunoSEQ multiplex PCR assay. The table was pulled from immuneACCESS by TCRdb, which kept in-frame rearrangements only. Such tables lose some clones; where checked, under half of the loss comes from unresolved V genes, and the rest has no known cause. The sample table records 450,000 or so clones; roughly nine tenths of these occur just once. The top ten hold approximately 0.9% of the sample. Input material: peripheral blood. Receptor source: a man aged 18 to 35 with COVID-19, enrolled during active disease.

J is TRBJ2-7 and V is TRBV10-2; 11 nucleotides align to TRBD2. The CDR3 totals 16 residues. The trim removed 7 bases at V and 3 bases at J, leaving 11 bases unmatched. CDR1 and CDR2 from the germline V gene are WSHSY and SAAADI. The CDR3 bases are TGCGCCAGCATTTCTAGCGGGGGGTTCCCTATCTACGAGCAGTACTTC. It yields the protein CASISSGGFPIYEQYF.

V gene TRBV10-3 combines with J gene TRBJ2-1; 12 bases match TRBD1. The CDR3 is 16 residues long. Germline V lookup: CDR1 ENHRY, CDR2 SYGVKD. The V gene end was trimmed by 10 bases and the J gene end by 4 bases; junction bases not matched to a gene: 11. The CDR3 bases are TGTGCCACCCACCCGGGACAGGGGGCCTTGTACAATGAGCAGTTCTTC. This codes for CATHPGQGALYNEQFF.

The V gene is TRBV5-8, the J gene TRBJ2-5; perhaps D is TRBD1 or TRBD2 (6 bases each). CDR1 SGHTS and CDR2 YDEGEE come from the germline V gene. This CDR3 contains 13 residues. The V end was cut by 4 bases, the J end by 5 bases, with 12 bases between. CDR3 protein: CASSVDSGETQYF. The CDR3 coding sequence is TGTGCCAGCAGCGTGGACAGCGGGGAGACCCAGTACTTC.

V and J are TRBV6-5 and TRBJ1-2; no clear D. The V gene lost 4 bases and the J gene lost 8 bases, with 11 bases spanning the gap. CDR1 and CDR2 (germline): MNHEY, SVGAGI. The CDR3 is made up of 12 amino acids. The CDR3 here is CASSSLSRGYTF. CDR3 bases: TGTGCCAGCAGTTCCCTATCGCGGGGCTACACCTTC.

The CDR3 sequence is CASSPGGTGVVAETQYF. CDR3 DNA: TGTGCCAGCAGCCCAGGTGGGACAGGGGTCGTAGCGGAGACCCAGTACTTC. The chain has TRBV5-6 and TRBJ2-5, with TRBD1 identical over 10 bases. This CDR3 has 17 residues. With V trimmed by 4 bases and J by 5 bases, 14 bases remained unmatched. Germline CDR1 reads SGHDT; CDR2 reads YYEEEE.

This clone was detected once. The V gene is TRBV18, the J gene TRBJ2-1, with D possibly matching TRBD1 (6 bases). The CDR3 has 14 amino acids. CDR1 and CDR2 from the germline V gene are KGHSH and LQKENI. V lost 3 bases and J lost 5, with 11 bases in between. For the CDR3, the DNA is TGTGCCAGCTCACCGGACAGAATGAACAATGAGCAGTTCTTC. Translating it yields CASSPDRMNNEQFF.

A remark on this clone: The junction departs from germline at one end; a sequencing error may be responsible. The V gene is TRBV4-1, the J gene TRBJ1-6; the D gene is possibly TRBD1 (5 bases). This CDR3 is 13 amino acids long. Germline CDR1 and CDR2: MGHRA and YSYEKL. DNA for the CDR3: TGCGCCAGCAGCCCATTGGGGCGAAGGCCCCGCTACTTT. Translated: CASSPLGRRPRYF.

This clone was recorded only once. This chain connects TRBV5-1 to TRBJ2-7; the match to TRBD1 covers 12 bases. V lost 4 bases to trimming and J lost 4 bases; unmatched junction nucleotides: 3. The CDR3 is 14 residues long. Germline-derived CDR1 and CDR2 are SGHRS and YFSETQ. In DNA form, the CDR3 reads TGCGCCAGCAGCGGGACAGGGGGCCGGTACGAGCAGTACTTC. It yields the protein CASSGTGGRYEQYF.

J is TRBJ2-2 and V is TRBV3-1 (or the pseudogene TRBV3-2), with D uncertain. Germline V CDR1 and CDR2: LGHDT, YNNKEL (reference sequence). CDR3 length: 17 amino acids. Trimming took off 0 bases at V and 3 bases at J, with 14 bases between the two ends. This CDR3 reads CASSQDVSPGYTGELFF. The CDR3 coding sequence is TGTGCCAGCAGCCAAGATGTATCCCCAGGATACACCGGGGAGCTGTTTTTT.

The rearrangement joins TRBV2 to TRBJ1-5; no definite D call. The V end lost 3 bases, the J end lost 9 bases, and 21 bases lay between the germline ends. Germline assignment: CDR1 SNHLY and CDR2 FYNNEI. CDR3 length: 16 residues. CDR3 protein: CASSERWQEGSRPQHF. For the CDR3, the DNA is TGTGCCAGCAGTGAGCGATGGCAGGAGGGCTCCAGGCCCCAGCATTTT.

The chain uses TRBV27 and TRBJ2-1; D is ambiguous. Trimming cost V 1 base and J 4 bases, with 11 bases left between them. This CDR3 contains 15 residues. Germline CDR1 MNHEY, CDR2 SMNVEV (reference sequence). As DNA, the CDR3 is TGTGCCAGCAGTTTATTTTTAGGAGCTTACAATGAGCAGTTCTTC. Its translation: CASSLFLGAYNEQFF.